These T cell receptor beta chains were read from a single sample in a study of blood T cell repertoires in COVID-19. Repertoires were generated with immunoSEQ multiplex PCR, while TCRdb's copy carries only in-frame clones and drops some. In the table there are 400,000 or so clones, roughly 90% of which are singletons. Specimen: peripheral blood. These receptors came from a woman in her thirties or forties with COVID-19, enrolled during active disease. Each CDR3 is given with its conserved first and last residue. The order of the fields is J gene, clone size, D gene, V gene, CDR3 DNA, CDR3 protein. D genes are given only for firm matches. Expanded clones are given a class, and other clones once, few, many or no size at all.

>TRBJ1-2|NA|NA|TRBV29-1
TGCAGCGTTGAAGGGTCAGGGGAAGGCTACACCTTC
CSVEGSGEGYTF
>TRBJ1-5|NA|NA|TRBV28
TGTGCCAGCAGTCCTTTAGGGGCGCAGCAGCCCCAGCATTTT
CASSPLGAQQPQHF
>TRBJ1-5|NA|NA|TRBV7-8
TGTGCCAGCAGCTTACGACTGAATAGCAATCAGCCCCAGCATTTT
CASSLRLNSNQPQHF
>TRBJ2-5|NA|NA|TRBV11-2
TGTGCCAGCAGCCTGAGAGAGACCCAGTACTTC
CASSLRETQYF
>TRBJ1-1|NA|NA|TRBV7-8
TGTGCCAGCAGCCCCGTTAATCACATGAACACTGAAGCTTTCTTT
CASSPVNHMNTEAFF
>TRBJ2-2|NA|NA|TRBV5-1
TGCGCCAGCTCGTCAGAAGGGTACAGGATGGAGCTGTTTTTT
CASSSEGYRMELFF
>TRBJ2-1|NA|TRBD2|TRBV4-1
TGCGCCACCCGGGAGGTTGGGAAGAATGAGCAGTTCTTC
CATREVGKNEQFF
>TRBJ2-1|once|TRBD1|TRBV27
TGTGCCAGCAGAACGACAGGGGGCATGTACAATGAGCAGTTCTTC
CASRTTGGMYNEQFF
>TRBJ1-2|NA|TRBD1|TRBV18
TGTGCCAGCTCACCACCGGTGGGGACAGGGAATGGCTACACCTTC
CASSPPVGTGNGYTF
>TRBJ2-2|NA|TRBD2|TRBV5-1
TGCGCCAGCAGCTTGGATAGCGGGAGGTATAGCACCGGGGAGCTGTTTTTT
CASSLDSGRYSTGELFF
>TRBJ2-2|NA|NA|TRBV5-1
TGCGCCAGCAGCTTAATCCGGGGTACCGGGGAGCTGTTTTTT
CASSLIRGTGELFF
>TRBJ1-1|NA|TRBD1|TRBV30
TGTGCCTGGAATTTCCATCGGACAGGGAAGACTGAAGCTTTCTTT
CAWNFHRTGKTEAFF
>TRBJ1-2|NA|NA|TRBV2
TGTGCCTTCAGACCACAGCTCTATGGCTACACCTTC
CAFRPQLYGYTF
>TRBJ1-6|NA|NA|TRBV7-2
TGTGCCAGCAGCTTAGTCGGTCAGGGCAATTCACCCCTCCACTTT
CASSLVGQGNSPLHF
>TRBJ1-5|NA|NA|TRBV27
TGTGCCAGCAGTCCCCGGCAGGGTAGGCAGCCCCAGCATTTT
CASSPRQGRQPQHF
>TRBJ2-2|NA|NA|TRBV24-1
TGTGCCACCAGTGACCCTAAAAAACCCACCGGGGAGCTGTTTTTT
CATSDPKKPTGELFF
>TRBJ2-7|NA|NA|TRBV12-3/TRBV12-4
TGTGCCAGCAGTTTGACATTCCCCTACGAGCAGTACTTC
CASSLTFPYEQYF
>TRBJ2-1|NA|TRBD1|TRBV5-4
TGTGCCAGCAGCGGTAGACAGGGGTACAATGAGCAGTTCTTC
CASSGRQGYNEQFF
>TRBJ2-7|NA|NA|TRBV24-1
TGTGCCACCAGTGATCCCTCCCTCGGGGGACTTCACTACGAGCAGTACTTC
CATSDPSLGGLHYEQYF
>TRBJ2-7|NA|NA|TRBV30
TGTGCCTGGAGTAAGGTAGCGCTCTACGAGCAGTACTTC
CAWSKVALYEQYF
>TRBJ2-5|NA|TRBD2|TRBV30
TGTGCCTGGAGTGTACTAGCGGGAGGCGCCCAGTACTTC
CAWSVLAGGAQYF
>TRBJ1-6|once|TRBD1|TRBV11-2
TGTGCCAGCAGCTTAGTCGGGACAGACACCCTTTCACCCCTCCACTTT
CASSLVGTDTLSPLHF